This T cell receptor beta chain was recorded in a study of cytomegalovirus exposure and HLA in healthy donors. Study background: Researchers previously reported finding 100 million or so unique TCR beta sequences from around 200 million T cells. Findings and caveats of the study: Many donors shared some public TCRs, even though most TCR sequences were rare. Accurate HLA-A and HLA-B prediction from TCR beta sequences was reported for most subjects.

A note on this clone: Its matching antigen is unknown.

With 60 Vbeta and 13 Jbeta primers, the PCR was carried out. In the study's own analysis: Per a later analysis, the number of unique TCR beta chains was roughly 80 million, of which some 10 million were shared. Libraries were prepared by immunoSEQ multiplex PCR; TCRdb keeps only in-frame clonotypes and omits some of them. Clonal size and the V and J genes are those of that table, whereas D and trimming came from the DNA. This table has roughly 120,000 clones, 77% appearing once. Sequences were obtained from PBMCs. The receptor comes from a human donor in good health.

In DNA form, the CDR3 reads TGTGCCAGCAGCCACGGGACAGGAAGCCAACTCTCTGGAAACACCATATATTTT. Protein: CASSHGTGSQLSGNTIYF. This chain uses TRBV5-5 with TRBJ1-3; 8 positions agree with TRBD1. CDR3 length: 18 amino acids. The V gene's germline CDR1 is SGHKS and CDR2 YYEKEE (reference sequence). V was clipped by 4 bases and J by 0 bases; unmatched bases: 12.